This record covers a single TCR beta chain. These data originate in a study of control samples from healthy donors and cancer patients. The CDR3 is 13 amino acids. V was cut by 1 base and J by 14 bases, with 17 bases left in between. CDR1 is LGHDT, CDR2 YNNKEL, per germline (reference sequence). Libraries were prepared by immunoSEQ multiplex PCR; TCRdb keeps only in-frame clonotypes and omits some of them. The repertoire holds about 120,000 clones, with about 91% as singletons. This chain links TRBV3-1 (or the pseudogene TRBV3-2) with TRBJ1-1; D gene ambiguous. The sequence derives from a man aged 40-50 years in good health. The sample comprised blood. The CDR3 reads CASSQAAVVWLFF. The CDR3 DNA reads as TGTGCCAGCAGCCAAGCCGCGGTGGTGTGGCTGTTCTTT.